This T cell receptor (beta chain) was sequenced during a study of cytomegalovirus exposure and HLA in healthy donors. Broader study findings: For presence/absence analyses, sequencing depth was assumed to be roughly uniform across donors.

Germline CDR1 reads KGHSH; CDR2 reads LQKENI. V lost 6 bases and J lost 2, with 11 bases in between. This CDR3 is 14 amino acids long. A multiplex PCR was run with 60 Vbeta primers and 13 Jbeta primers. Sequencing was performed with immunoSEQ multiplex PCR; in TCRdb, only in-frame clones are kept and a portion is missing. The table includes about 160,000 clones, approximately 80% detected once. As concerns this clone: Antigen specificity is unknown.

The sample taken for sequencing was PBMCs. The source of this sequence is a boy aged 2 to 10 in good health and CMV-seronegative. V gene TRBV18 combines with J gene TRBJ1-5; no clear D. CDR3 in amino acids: CASSLGRGNQPQHF. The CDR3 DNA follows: TGTGCCAGCTCTTTAGGCCGGGGCAATCAGCCCCAGCATTTT.